The text below deals with one T cell receptor beta chain. The target antigen is unknown. Primers: 60 Vbeta forward and 13 Jbeta reverse. Libraries were prepared by immunoSEQ multiplex PCR; TCRdb keeps only in-frame clonotypes and omits some of them. Among about 180,000 clones listed, 76% were seen once. This sample stems from a study of cytomegalovirus exposure and HLA in healthy donors. Study-level information: From approximately 170 million T cells, an earlier analysis saw 110 million or so unique TCR beta sequences. Whole-study results and caveats: In an earlier analysis, about 87% or about 30%: the productive usage of most TCR beta V segments. For most TCR sequences rarity was the rule, although some public TCRs occurred in many donors.

V lost 3 bases and J lost 6, with 20 bases in between. Per germline, CDR1 LNHNV and CDR2 YYDKDF (reference sequence). This CDR3 region has 16 residues. The donors, nominally healthy at sampling, likely had unrecorded immune exposures. Sequencing was done on a sample of PBMCs. The chain links TRBV15 to TRBJ1-2, with TRBD1 as a possible D gene (5 bases). The clonotype originates from a man aged 18 to 29 in good health and CMV-seronegative. CDR3 region: CATSSGLGQRADGYTF. The CDR3 nucleotides are TGTGCCACCAGCAGTGGGTTGGGGCAGCGTGCGGATGGCTACACCTTC.